This T cell receptor (beta chain) comes out of a study of T cell changes during pregnancy in multiple sclerosis. This clone showed up just a few times. Trimming removed 0 bases from V and 7 bases from J, with 13 bases in between. Looked up from germline, CDR1 is ENHRY and CDR2 is SYGVKD. The CDR3 totals 15 residues. Assay used: immunoSEQ multiplex PCR; TCRdb lists only in-frame clones, some missing. This table has about 40,000 clones, roughly nine tenths appearing once. The starting material was CD4+ T cells from peripheral blood mononuclear cells, obtained before pregnancy. This receptor was taken from a female donor with multiple sclerosis, enrolled in a pregnancy study. The chain uses TRBV10-3 and TRBJ1-5; TRBD1 is a possible D gene (6 bases). The CDR3 protein is CAISESAGGQQPQHF. CDR3 DNA: TGTGCCATCAGTGAGTCAGCGGGGGGACAACAGCCCCAGCATTTT.